The 32 T cell receptor beta chains below come from one sample, sequenced in a study of cytomegalovirus exposure and HLA in healthy donors. PCR used 60 Vbeta primers and 13 Jbeta primers. Here immunoSEQ multiplex PCR was the method, and the copy in TCRdb shows in-frame clones only, minus some. The data show just under 150,000 clones, with over 75% seen just once and 2.9% held by the top ten. Sample: PBMCs. The receptors originated from a woman aged 30 to 39 in good health and CMV-seronegative.

J is TRBJ1-2 and V is TRBV7-3; D is uncertain. The length of the CDR3 is 15 residues. CDR1 SGHTA and CDR2 FQGTGA come from the germline V gene. Deletions cut 2 bases from V and 7 bases from J, with 17 bases between. The CDR3 region has the DNA TGTGCCAGCAGCTTAGCAGAGGGCACGGAGAGTGGCTACACCTTC. Its protein is CASSLAEGTESGYTF.

V and J are TRBV10-3 and TRBJ2-7; D gene uncertain. Deletions cut 8 bases from V and 1 base from J, with 12 bases between. CDR3 length equals 13 residues. The germline gives CDR1 ENHRY, CDR2 SYGVKD. CDR3 sequence reads: CAIARERSYEQYF. In DNA form, the CDR3 reads TGTGCCATCGCTCGAGAGCGTTCCTACGAGCAGTACTTC.

V and J are TRBV18 and TRBJ2-2, with 10 bases aligning to TRBD1. The CDR3 is made up of 16 amino acids. The junction had 7 bases not matched to a gene; V was cut back by 3 bases and J by 6 bases. Germline V gene lookup returns CDR1 KGHSH and CDR2 LQKENI. CDR3 sequence reads: CASSPLDRGLAGELFF. Written as DNA, the CDR3 is TGTGCCAGCTCACCCCTCGACAGGGGGCTCGCCGGGGAGCTGTTTTTT.

The chain joins TRBV6-5 to TRBJ2-6; possible D gene TRBD1, 6 bases. This CDR3 has 15 amino acids. V was shortened by 4 bases and J by 0 bases, with 7 bases between the two germline ends. In germline, CDR1 is MNHEY, CDR2 SVGAGI. CDR3 loop: CASSSDSSGANVLTF. The DNA for the CDR3 is TGTGCCAGCAGTTCGGACAGCTCTGGGGCCAACGTCCTGACTTTC.

The V call is TRBV27, the J call TRBJ2-6, with a tentative D call TRBD2 (6 bases). Germline V lookup: CDR1 MNHEY, CDR2 SMNVEV (reference sequence). This CDR3 has 15 amino acids. V was cut by 6 bases and J by 0 bases, with 9 bases left in between. The CDR3 reads CASSRRGSGANVLTF. CDR3 nucleotides: TGTGCCAGCAGCAGGAGGGGCTCTGGGGCCAACGTCCTGACTTTC. The full variable domain, with the rest looked up from reference TRBV27 and TRBJ2-6, is EAQVTQNPRYLITVTGKKLTVTCSQNMNHEYMSWYRQDPGLGLRQIYYSMNVEVTDKGDVPEGYKVSRKEKRNFPLILESPSPNQTSLYFCASSRRGSGANVLTFGAGSRLTVL.

The V gene is TRBV2, the J gene TRBJ1-3, with a possible D match to TRBD1 (6 bases). Trimming stripped 8 bases from V and 2 bases from J, with 16 bases between. Germline CDR1 is SNHLY and CDR2 is FYNNEI. This CDR3 contains 15 residues. The CDR3 DNA follows: TGTGCCAGCCGGTGGGACACACTGACTGGAAACACCATATATTTT. Translating it yields CASRWDTLTGNTIYF.

The rearrangement joins TRBV7-8 to TRBJ1-5; D possibly corresponds to TRBD1 (6 bases). V was shortened by 5 bases and J by 7 bases, with 18 bases between the two germline ends. The germline CDR1 and CDR2 sequences are SGHVS and FQNEAQ. The CDR3 has 15 amino acids. CDR3 nucleotides: TGTGCCAGCAGCCAACGGGGGGCTGAAGGGCAGCCCCAGCATTTT. As protein: CASSQRGAEGQPQHF.

Only a few counts were recorded for this clone. This chain joins TRBV6-6 and TRBJ1-4; D is undetermined. Trimming cost V 4 bases and J 8 bases, with 11 bases left between them. Germline V gene sequence: CDR1 MNHNY, CDR2 SVGAGI (reference sequence). This CDR3 is built from 13 residues. The DNA of the CDR3 is TGTGCCAGCAGTTCCACCCCGGGAGAAAAACTGTTTTTT. This codes for CASSSTPGEKLFF.

This clone appeared once. J is TRBJ2-5 and V is TRBV5-4; D call uncertain. The CDR3 length is 13 residues. Per germline, CDR1 SGHNT and CDR2 YYREEE (reference sequence). V was trimmed by 2 bases and J by 3 bases, leaving 8 bases between them. The CDR3 loop is CASSFPREETQYF. CDR3 coding DNA: TGTGCCAGCAGCTTCCCCCGTGAAGAGACCCAGTACTTC. Full variable domain (rest looked up from reference TRBV5-4 and TRBJ2-5): ETGVTQSPTHLIKTRGQQVTLRCSSQSGHNTVSWYQQALGQGPQFIFQYYREEENGRGNFPPRFSGLQFPNYSSELNVNALELDDSALYLCASSFPREETQYFGPGTRLLVL.

J is TRBJ1-2 and V is TRBV29-1; 7 bases match TRBD1. CDR3 length equals 14 residues. CDR1 and CDR2 (germline): SQVTM, ANQGSEA. V lost 7 bases, J lost 3 bases, and 11 bases stayed unmatched. The CDR3 spells CSAGDSQRHYGYTF. CDR3 in DNA: TGCAGCGCCGGGGACAGTCAAAGGCACTATGGCTACACCTTC.

The rearrangement uses TRBV28 and TRBJ2-2, with D possibly matching TRBD1 (5 bases). V lost 2 bases to trimming and J lost 5 bases, with 9 bases between them. The CDR3 totals 14 residues. From germline, CDR1 is MDHEN and CDR2 SYDVKM. The CDR3 bases are TGTGCCAGCAGTTTAGGGGCAGGGACCGGGGAGCTGTTTTTT. Its protein is CASSLGAGTGELFF.

The V and J genes are TRBV6-4 and TRBJ2-1; a possible D gene is TRBD2 (5 bases). The V end lost 5 bases, the J end lost 0 bases, and 8 bases lay between the germline ends. The length of the CDR3 is 14 residues. In germline, CDR1 is MRHNA, CDR2 SNTAGT. Written as DNA, the CDR3 is TGTGCCAGCAGTCCCCGGGACTCCTACAATGAGCAGTTCTTC. This encodes CASSPRDSYNEQFF.

The rearrangement links TRBV5-1 to TRBJ1-1, with a weak D call TRBD1 (5 bases). Between the trimmed V and J ends, which lost 0 bases and 3 bases, there was a span of 12 bases. This CDR3 has 15 residues. Looked up from germline, CDR1 is SGHRS and CDR2 is YFSETQ. The CDR3 bases are TGCGCCAGCAGCTTGGGGAGGTCGGGGGACACTGAAGCTTTCTTT. As protein: CASSLGRSGDTEAFF.

V and J are TRBV7-9 and TRBJ1-4; D possibly corresponds to TRBD1 (5 bases). The germline V gene has CDR1 SEHNR and CDR2 FQNEAQ (reference sequence). CDR3 size: 15 residues. Trimming removed 5 bases at V and 3 bases at J, with 13 bases between. CDR3 in DNA: TGTGCCAGCAGCCCCCCCCTAGGGGCTAATGAAAAACTGTTTTTT. It encodes CASSPPLGANEKLFF. Filled out from reference TRBV7-9 and TRBJ1-4, the complete variable domain reads DTGVSQNPRHKITKRGQNVTFRCDPISEHNRLYWYRQTLGQGPEFLTYFQNEAQLEKSRLLSDRFSAERPKGSFSTLEIQRTEQGDSAMYLCASSPPLGANEKLFFGSGTQLSVL.

The V call is TRBV6-1, the J call TRBJ1-2; D uncertain. There are 13 residues in the CDR3. Germline-derived CDR1 and CDR2 are MNHNS and SASEGT. V was shortened by 10 bases and J by 10 bases, with 22 bases between the two germline ends. The CDR3 DNA sequence: TGTGCCATCCGGGGATTAACCATGAGCGACTACACCTTC. This codes for CAIRGLTMSDYTF.

V is TRBV21-1 and J is TRBJ1-3. TRBV21-1 counts as a pseudogene. This CDR3 is built from 15 residues. The CDR3 sequence is CASSARRVFLNTIYF. The CDR3 DNA is TGTGCCAGCAGCGCCCGACGGGTTTTTTTAAACACCATATATTTT.

The chain combines TRBV5-5 with TRBJ1-1; D might be TRBD1 (6 bases). Trimming cost V 4 bases and J 0 bases, with 16 bases left between them. The CDR3 has 16 amino acids. The germline CDR1 and CDR2 sequences are SGHKS and YYEKEE (reference sequence). In DNA, the CDR3 is TGTGCCAGCAGCATGTTAACAGGGCCAATGAACACTGAAGCTTTCTTT. Residues: CASSMLTGPMNTEAFF.

The V gene is TRBV6-6, the J gene TRBJ2-3, with TRBD2 as a possible D gene (5 bases). This CDR3 has 15 amino acids. Trimming took 2 bases from V and 4 from J, leaving 13 bases between them. Germline loops: CDR1 MNHNY, CDR2 SVGAGI (reference sequence). The CDR3 loop is CASSYGPSPSDTQYF. Written as DNA, the CDR3 is TGTGCCAGCAGTTACGGGCCTAGCCCTTCAGATACGCAGTATTTT.

V usage is TRBV7-7 and J usage is TRBJ2-2; D gene ambiguous. V shed 4 bases and J shed 6 bases, with 6 bases lying between them. CDR3 length: 12 residues. Germline loops: CDR1 SSHAT, CDR2 FNYEAQ (reference sequence). CDR3 residues: CASSSGSGELFF. DNA of the CDR3: TGTGCCAGCAGCTCGGGTTCCGGGGAGCTGTTTTTT.

The chain combines TRBV7-6 with TRBJ2-3; a weak D match, TRBD2 (6 bases). Germline V gene sequence: CDR1 SGHVS, CDR2 FNYEAQ. The CDR3 is made up of 17 amino acids. V was cut by 5 bases and J by 2 bases, with 20 bases left in between. The CDR3 DNA follows: TGTGCCAGCAGCAGCCGGGTCGGTGCGGGGAACACAGATACGCAGTATTTT. It translates to CASSSRVGAGNTDTQYF.

The rearrangement links TRBV27 to TRBJ1-1; D is uncertain. In germline, CDR1 is MNHEY, CDR2 SMNVEV (reference sequence). Deletions cut 5 bases from V and 5 bases from J, with 18 bases between. The CDR3 length is 15 residues. CDR3 in DNA: TGTGCCAGCAGTGCTGACTTGACGGGTGGGACTGAAGCTTTCTTT. Protein sequence: CASSADLTGGTEAFF.

This clone was seen ten or more times. The V call is TRBV6-6, the J call TRBJ1-5, with D possibly being TRBD1 (5 bases). CDR1 and CDR2 from the germline V gene are MNHNY and SVGAGI (reference sequence). This CDR3 region has 15 residues. The ends were cut back, 5 bases at V and 1 base at J, with 12 bases in the middle. The chain's CDR3 is CASSPQGFSNQPQHF. CDR3 in DNA: TGTGCCAGCAGTCCGCAGGGCTTCAGCAATCAGCCCCAGCATTTT.

The CDR3 spells CASSDHRDWAAFF. The CDR3 region has the DNA TGTGCCAGCAGTGATCACAGGGATTGGGCAGCTTTCTTT. The gene calls are TRBV25-1 and TRBJ1-1, with TRBD1 as a possible D gene (6 bases). V lost 3 bases to trimming and J lost 10 bases, with 15 bases between them. From germline, CDR1 is MGHDK and CDR2 SYGVNS. The CDR3 extends over 13 amino acids.

In this sample, this clone turned up once. V and J are TRBV30 and TRBJ2-5; tentatively, D is TRBD1 (6 bases). CDR3 length: 15 amino acids. The germline CDR1 and CDR2 sequences are GTSNPN and SVGIG (reference sequence). Trimming removed 2 bases at V and 2 bases at J, with 15 bases between. CDR3 bases: TGTGCCTGGAGTCTAAGGGGGTGGTATCAAGAGACCCAGTACTTC. Protein product: CAWSLRGWYQETQYF.

This sequence joins TRBV7-2 and TRBJ1-2; possibly TRBD1 for D (6 bases). The germline gives CDR1 SGHTA, CDR2 FQGNSA. Deletions cut 3 bases from V and 2 bases from J, with 10 bases between. The CDR3 length is 14 residues. The DNA for the CDR3 is TGTGCCAGCAGCTTGACAGGAAAGAACTATGGCTACACCTTC. It is translated as CASSLTGKNYGYTF. The complete variable domain, with remaining parts taken from reference TRBV7-2 and TRBJ1-2, reads GAGVSQSPSNKVTEKGKDVELRCDPISGHTALYWYRQSLGQGLEFLIYFQGNSAPDKSGLPSDRFSAERTGGSVSTLTIQRTQQEDSAVYLCASSLTGKNYGYTFGSGTRLTVV.

The chain recombines TRBV4-2 with TRBJ2-2; 7 bases are a match to TRBD2. Looked up from germline, CDR1 is LGHNA and CDR2 is YNFKEQ. Trimming removed 0 bases from V and 4 bases from J; junction bases left unmatched: 11. CDR3 length: 18 residues. The CDR3 protein is CASSQEKRVSGGTGELFF. The CDR3 nucleotides are TGTGCCAGCAGCCAAGAAAAGAGGGTTTCGGGGGGCACCGGGGAGCTGTTTTTT.

The V call is TRBV5-4, the J call TRBJ2-1; 12 nucleotides align to TRBD2. The CDR3 sequence is 16 residues long. In germline, CDR1 is SGHNT, CDR2 YYREEE (reference sequence). J was trimmed by 10 bases and V by 3 bases; bases with no gene match: 11. The CDR3 nucleotides read TGTGCCAGCAGCTCGCTGACTAGCGGGGGACCTGGGGAGCAGTTCTTC. Protein product: CASSSLTSGGPGEQFF.

The chain employs TRBV15 and TRBJ2-7; 7 bases match TRBD1. V was pared by 1 base and J by 0 bases, with 0 bases of the junction left unmatched. The CDR3 is made up of 14 amino acids. The germline gives CDR1 LNHNV, CDR2 YYDKDF (reference sequence). CDR3 residues: CATSRGDSSYEQYF. DNA of the CDR3: TGTGCCACCAGCAGAGGGGACAGCTCCTACGAGCAGTACTTC.

There are a few counts of this clone. The chain couples TRBV4-3 to TRBJ2-6; no reliable D call. CDR3 length: 15 residues. Germline CDR1 reads LGHNA; CDR2 reads YSLEER. V was shortened by 3 bases and J by 0 bases, with 6 bases between the two germline ends. The CDR3 bases are TGCGCCAGCAGCCATGGCAACTCTGGGGCCAACGTCCTGACTTTC. Translated, it gives CASSHGNSGANVLTF.

CDR3 DNA: TGTGCCAGCTCCCGGGACAGGTATCGGGGAAACACCATATATTTT. Its protein is CASSRDRYRGNTIYF. V and J are TRBV7-9 and TRBJ1-3; TRBD1 matches 8 bases. V was clipped by 8 bases and J by 4 bases; unmatched bases: 10. From germline, CDR1 is SEHNR and CDR2 FQNEAQ (reference sequence). This CDR3 is 15 amino acids long.

This clone has only one observation. V gene TRBV29-1 combines with J gene TRBJ1-4; D might be TRBD1 (5 bases). V was cut by 7 bases and J by 6 bases, with 21 bases left in between. Germline CDR1 reads SQVTM; CDR2 reads ANQGSEA. This CDR3 has 15 residues. The CDR3 region has the DNA TGCAGCGCCAGAGCCCAGGGTCGTATTCATGAAAAACTGTTTTTT. Protein sequence: CSARAQGRIHEKLFF.

The gene calls are TRBV28 and TRBJ2-1; no reliable D call. Germline CDR1 is MDHEN and CDR2 is SYDVKM. CDR3 length: 16 residues. V was clipped by 5 bases and J by 0 bases, with 14 bases between them. CDR3 DNA sequence: TGTGCCAGCAGTCGTAGCTCCGCAAGCTCCTACAATGAGCAGTTCTTC. This codes for CASSRSSASSYNEQFF.